The 25 T cell receptor beta chains below come from one sample, sequenced in a study of blood T cell repertoires in COVID-19 (dated by TCRdb to between 2020 and 2021). Preparation of the library involved the immunoSEQ multiplex PCR assay. What TCRdb holds here is the immuneACCESS table cut down to in-frame rearrangements. Part of the clones is not present; checked against another copy, under half of the missing clones reflect an unresolved V gene, and the others are unexplained. This sample gives around 300,000 clones in total; about 91% of them show up just once. Jointly, the top ten make up 1.5% to 2% of the sample. The sequenced sample was peripheral blood. These receptors originate from a woman in her 30s with COVID-19, enrolled during active disease.

This sequence joins TRBV15 and TRBJ2-5; no clear D. V gave up 0 bases and J gave up 3 bases, with 8 bases separating them. This CDR3 is built from 14 residues. Germline values: CDR1 LNHNV, CDR2 YYDKDF (reference sequence). The CDR3 coding sequence is TGTGCCACCAGCAGAGATCCGCAGGAAGAGACCCAGTACTTC. Amino acid sequence: CATSRDPQEETQYF.

This chain uses TRBV18 with TRBJ1-2; no firm D call. Germline assignment: CDR1 KGHSH and CDR2 LQKENI. V gave up 5 bases and J gave up 1 base, with 11 bases separating them. This CDR3 region has 14 residues. The CDR3 nucleotides read TGTGCCAGCTCATTTGGAGAGGTTAACTATGGCTACACCTTC. It is translated as CASSFGEVNYGYTF.

This sequence joins TRBV6-5 and TRBJ1-1; 9 bases fit TRBD1. The CDR3 length is 13 residues. Germline-derived CDR1 and CDR2 are MNHEY and SVGAGI. Trimming cost V 6 bases and J 3 bases; bases outside gene matches: 2. This CDR3 reads CASRWDRDTEAFF. DNA of the CDR3: TGTGCCAGCAGATGGGACAGGGACACTGAAGCTTTCTTT.

The V and J genes are TRBV18 and TRBJ2-5; 8 bases align to TRBD2. Germline loops: CDR1 KGHSH, CDR2 LQKENI. The CDR3 has 13 residues. J gave up 4 bases and V 4 bases, and 2 bases lay outside the gene matches. Here the CDR3 reads CASSRTSRETQYF. In DNA, the CDR3 is TGTGCCAGCTCACGGACTAGCAGAGAGACCCAGTACTTC.

This chain uses TRBV2 with TRBJ1-6, with D unclear. The V gene lost 7 bases and the J gene lost 6 bases, with 13 bases spanning the gap. The CDR3 length is 14 residues. Germline CDR1 reads SNHLY; CDR2 reads FYNNEI. As DNA, the CDR3 is TGTGCCAGCAAAGAGAGGATGGGTAATTCACCCCTCCACTTT. It specifies CASKERMGNSPLHF. The full variable domain, rest sourced from reference TRBV2 and TRBJ1-6, is EPEVTQTPSHQVTQMGQEVILRCVPISNHLYFYWYRQILGQKVEFLVSFYNNEISEKSEIFDDQFSVERPDGSNFTLKIRSTKLEDSAMYFCASKERMGNSPLHFGNGTRLTVT.

The rearrangement joins TRBV11-3 to TRBJ1-1; TRBD1 might be the D (5 bases). CDR3 length equals 13 residues. Germline lookup yields CDR1 SGHNT and CDR2 YENEEA. Trimming removed 5 bases from V and 5 bases from J, with 12 bases in between. The CDR3 nucleotides are TGTGCCAGCAGCCCTCCCGCAGGGACTGAAGCTTTCTTT. This gives the protein CASSPPAGTEAFF.

V and J are TRBV6-6 and TRBJ2-7, with 10 bases that match TRBD1. After removal of 2 bases from V and 2 bases from J, the junction contained 6 bases not matched to a gene. The CDR3 has 16 amino acids. Germline V gene lookup returns CDR1 MNHNY and CDR2 SVGAGI (reference sequence). CDR3 DNA sequence: TGTGCCAGCAGTTACATCACCGGGACAGGGGCCTACGAGCAGTACTTC. It encodes CASSYITGTGAYEQYF.

The chain recombines TRBV7-3 with TRBJ2-3; 10 bases are a match to TRBD2. The germline gives CDR1 SGHTA, CDR2 FQGTGA. The V gene end was trimmed by 5 bases and the J gene end by 4 bases; junction bases not matched to a gene: 15. CDR3 size: 18 residues. DNA for the CDR3: TGTGCCAGCAGCCCATATTACTCGAGCGGGGGGGTTGCAGATACGCAGTATTTT. It yields the protein CASSPYYSSGGVADTQYF. The complete variable domain, with remaining parts taken from reference TRBV7-3 and TRBJ2-3, reads GAGVSQTPSNKVTEKGKYVELRCDPISGHTALYWYRQSLGQGPEFLIYFQGTGAADDSGLPNDRFFAVRPEGSVSTLKIQRTERGDSAVYLCASSPYYSSGGVADTQYFGPGTRLTVL.

The rearrangement joins TRBV7-9 to TRBJ1-4, with D possibly matching TRBD1 (5 bases). Germline-derived CDR1 and CDR2 are SEHNR and FQNEAQ (reference sequence). This CDR3 is 12 amino acids long. V dropped 8 bases and J dropped 6 bases, with 10 bases sitting between them. The DNA of the CDR3 is TGTGCCAGCGGAGGGGTTTATGAAAAACTGTTTTTT. Amino acids: CASGGVYEKLFF. The complete variable domain, with remaining parts taken from reference TRBV7-9 and TRBJ1-4, reads DTGVSQNPRHKITKRGQNVTFRCDPISEHNRLYWYRQTLGQGPEFLTYFQNEAQLEKSRLLSDRFSAERPKGSFSTLEIQRTEQGDSAMYLCASGGVYEKLFFGSGTQLSVL.

The CDR3 loop reads CASSRGQYNSPLHF. CDR3 coding DNA: TGTGCCAGCAGTCGGGGACAGTATAATTCACCCCTCCACTTT. J is TRBJ1-6 and V is TRBV28; 7 bases line up with TRBD1. The J segment lost 4 bases and the V segment lost 5 bases, leaving 2 bases of the junction unmatched. In germline, CDR1 is MDHEN, CDR2 SYDVKM. The CDR3 extends over 14 amino acids.

The chain uses TRBV6-6 and TRBJ2-7, with 8 bases aligning to TRBD1. Germline V CDR1 and CDR2: MNHNY, SVGAGI (reference sequence). After removal of 0 bases from V and 4 bases from J, the junction contained 2 bases not matched to a gene. The CDR3 sequence is 14 residues long. DNA of the CDR3: TGTGCCAGCAGTTACTCGGGGACAGGATACGAGCAGTACGTC. It codes for CASSYSGTGYEQYV.

The DNA for the CDR3 is TGTGCCAGCTCACCACGGACAGGGGGGACCCACCAAGAGACCCAGTACTTC. Amino acids: CASSPRTGGTHQETQYF. This sequence joins TRBV18 and TRBJ2-5; TRBD1 matches 10 bases. V dropped 1 base and J dropped 0; count of bases not matched to a gene: 5. The CDR3 has 17 residues. In germline, CDR1 is KGHSH, CDR2 LQKENI.

This rearrangement joins TRBV19 to TRBJ1-5; D perhaps matches TRBD1 (5 bases). The CDR3 has 21 residues. Germline CDR1 and CDR2: LNHDA and SQIVND (reference sequence). The ends were cut back, 3 bases at V and 0 bases at J, with 27 bases in the middle. The CDR3 bases are TGTGCCAGTAGTATGCCCATTCTAGGGGCACAGCAGGCCTATAGCAATCAGCCCCAGCATTTT. It translates to CASSMPILGAQQAYSNQPQHF.

The rearrangement uses TRBV6-6 and TRBJ2-3; 13 bases map to TRBD2. V trimming: 2 bases; J trimming: 5 bases; junction bases outside the gene matches: 4. This CDR3 has 16 residues. Germline V gives CDR1 MNHNY, CDR2 SVGAGI (reference sequence). The CDR3 DNA is TGTGCCAGCAGTTACCGGACTAGCGGGGGACAAGATACGCAGTATTTT. This translates into CASSYRTSGGQDTQYF.

The chain is built from TRBV2 and TRBJ2-1; 11 nucleotides agree with TRBD2. With 5 bases clipped from V and 2 bases from J, the junction kept 2 bases outside the gene matches. The CDR3 runs 15 residues. The germline V gene encodes CDR1 SNHLY and CDR2 FYNNEI. CDR3 coding DNA: TGTGCCAGCAGTCTTAGCGGGGGGGCCTACAATGAGCAGTTCTTC. Translating gives CASSLSGGAYNEQFF.

The count of this clone is one. The chain joins TRBV18 to TRBJ1-5, with 9 bases lining up with TRBD1. The trim removed 6 bases at V and 4 bases at J, leaving 7 bases unmatched. CDR3 size: 15 residues. Germline-derived CDR1 and CDR2 are KGHSH and LQKENI. The CDR3 DNA follows: TGTGCCAGCTCCCGTGCGACAGGGGGGAATCAGCCCCAGCATTTT. Its translation: CASSRATGGNQPQHF.

The chain carries TRBV9 and TRBJ2-5; D might be TRBD2 (6 bases). V dropped 2 bases and J dropped 2 bases, with 16 bases sitting between them. Per the germline V gene, CDR1 is SGDLS and CDR2 is YYNGEE. The CDR3 is 16 residues long. The CDR3 here is CASSVSDYDRQETQYF. The CDR3 DNA follows: TGTGCCAGCAGCGTCTCGGACTACGACCGTCAAGAGACCCAGTACTTC.

The chain recombines TRBV4-1 with TRBJ1-1; no reliable D call. CDR3 length equals 14 residues. Germline-derived CDR1 and CDR2 are MGHRA and YSYEKL. The V gene lost 1 base and the J gene lost 7 bases, with 13 bases spanning the gap. The CDR3 DNA reads as TGCGCCAGCAGCCAAGGTTTGTCCCCTATTGAAGCTTTCTTT. Residues: CASSQGLSPIEAFF.

V and J are TRBV11-3 and TRBJ1-1, with D maybe TRBD1 (6 bases). Looked up from germline, CDR1 is SGHNT and CDR2 is YENEEA. V was trimmed by 4 bases and J by 1 base, leaving 25 bases between them. The CDR3 runs to 19 residues. CDR3 in DNA: TGTGCCAGCAGCTCCACTGGACAGTTACAAAGTTGGGGGAACACTGAAGCTTTCTTT. Translation gives CASSSTGQLQSWGNTEAFF.

This chain connects TRBV11-2 to TRBJ2-2; possible D gene TRBD1, 5 bases. Germline-derived CDR1 and CDR2 are SGHAT and FQNNGV. CDR3 length equals 15 residues. V was clipped by 5 bases and J by 4 bases, with 14 bases between them. The DNA of the CDR3 is TGTGCCAGCAGCCCCGAAGCAGGGCCCACCGGGGAGCTGTTTTTT. This translates into CASSPEAGPTGELFF.

The chain combines TRBV5-3 with TRBJ2-5; TRBD2 aligns across 9 bases. TRBV5-3 qualifies as an ORF whose function is uncertain. The CDR3 extends over 16 amino acids. With V trimmed by 4 bases and J by 2 bases, 9 bases remained unmatched. The DNA of the CDR3 is TGTGCCAGAAGCACATGGACTAGCGCTCAACAAGAGACCCAGTACTTC. Protein sequence: CARSTWTSAQQETQYF.

The chain recombines TRBV6-6 with TRBJ1-2; TRBD1 matches at 7 bases. The CDR3 is 14 amino acids. Trimming took 6 bases from V and 4 from J; bases not matched to a gene: 8. Germline V gives CDR1 MNHNY, CDR2 SVGAGI (reference sequence). DNA of the CDR3: TGTGCCAGCAGAGACACAGGGGCGACCTATGGCTACACCTTC. It specifies CASRDTGATYGYTF.

The chain joins TRBV6-2 or TRBV6-3 to TRBJ2-7, with 7 bases matching TRBD1. The germline V gene encodes CDR1 MNHEY and CDR2 SVGEGT. V shed 6 bases, J shed 0 bases, and the junction held 8 bases outside the gene matches. This CDR3 region has 15 residues. The CDR3 sequence: CASSREGQHSYEQYF. The CDR3 DNA reads TGTGCCAGCAGCCGAGAGGGACAGCACTCCTACGAGCAGTACTTC.

The gene calls are TRBV18 and TRBJ1-1, with D possibly TRBD1 on 6 matching bases. Trimming left V 2 bases short and J 4 bases short, with 14 bases between. Germline values: CDR1 KGHSH, CDR2 LQKENI. The length of the CDR3 is 15 residues. This CDR3 is CASSPDQGTGTEAFF. The CDR3, as DNA: TGTGCCAGCTCACCAGATCAGGGGACCGGCACTGAAGCTTTCTTT.

V gene TRBV2 combines with J gene TRBJ1-5; D is unclear. The V gene's germline CDR1 is SNHLY and CDR2 FYNNEI. The CDR3 has 17 amino acids. V lost 4 bases to trimming and J lost 1 base, with 17 bases between them. CDR3 DNA sequence: TGTGCCAGCAGTGTTCTCGAAGCTGGCGGCAGCAATCAGCCCCAGCATTTT. As protein: CASSVLEAGGSNQPQHF.